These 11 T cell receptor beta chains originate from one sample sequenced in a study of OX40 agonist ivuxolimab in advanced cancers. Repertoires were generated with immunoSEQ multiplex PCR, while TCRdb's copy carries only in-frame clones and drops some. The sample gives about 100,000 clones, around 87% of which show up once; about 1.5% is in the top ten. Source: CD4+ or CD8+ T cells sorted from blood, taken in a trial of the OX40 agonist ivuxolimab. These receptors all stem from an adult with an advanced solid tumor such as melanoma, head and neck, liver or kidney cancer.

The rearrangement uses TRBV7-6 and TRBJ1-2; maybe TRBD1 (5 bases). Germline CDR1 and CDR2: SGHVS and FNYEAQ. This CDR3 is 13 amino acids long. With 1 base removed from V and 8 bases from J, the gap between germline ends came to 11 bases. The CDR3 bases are TGTGCCAGCAGCTTAGTGAGGGGTGAGGGCTACACCTTC. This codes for CASSLVRGEGYTF.

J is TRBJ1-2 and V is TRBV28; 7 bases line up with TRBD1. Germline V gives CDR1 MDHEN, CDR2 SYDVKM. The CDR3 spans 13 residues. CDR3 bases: TGTGCAATTACTACAGGGGAGGTTTATGGCTACACCTTC. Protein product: CAITTGEVYGYTF.

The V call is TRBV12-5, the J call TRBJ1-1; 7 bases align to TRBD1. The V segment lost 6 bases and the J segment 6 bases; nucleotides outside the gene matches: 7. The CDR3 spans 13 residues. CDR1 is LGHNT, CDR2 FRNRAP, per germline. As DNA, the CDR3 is TGTGCTAGTGGGCCCAGGGGGGGGGCTGAAGCTTTCTTT. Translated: CASGPRGGAEAFF.

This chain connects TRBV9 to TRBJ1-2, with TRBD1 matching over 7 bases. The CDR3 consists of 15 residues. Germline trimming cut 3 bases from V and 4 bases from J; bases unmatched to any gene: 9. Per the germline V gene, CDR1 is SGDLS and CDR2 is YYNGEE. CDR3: CASSERDSSGYGYTF. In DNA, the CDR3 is TGTGCCAGCAGCGAGAGGGACAGTTCCGGCTATGGCTACACCTTC.

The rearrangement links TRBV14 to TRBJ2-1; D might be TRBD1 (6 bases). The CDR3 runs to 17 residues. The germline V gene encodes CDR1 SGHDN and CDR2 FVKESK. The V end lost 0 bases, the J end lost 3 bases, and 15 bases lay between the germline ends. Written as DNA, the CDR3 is TGTGCCAGCAGCCAAGAACTCGGGACAAACCTCTACAATGAGCAGTTCTTC. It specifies CASSQELGTNLYNEQFF.

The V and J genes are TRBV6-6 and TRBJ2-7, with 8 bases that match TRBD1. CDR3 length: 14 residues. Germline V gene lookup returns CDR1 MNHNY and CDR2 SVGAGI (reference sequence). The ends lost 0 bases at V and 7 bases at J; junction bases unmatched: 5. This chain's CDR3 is CASSYSRRTGEQYF. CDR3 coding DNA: TGTGCCAGCAGTTACTCGAGACGGACAGGGGAGCAGTACTTC.

The DNA of the CDR3 is TGTGCCAGCAGCTTAGGGGGGAGCTCTGGAAACACCATATATTTT. Amino acids: CASSLGGSSGNTIYF. This rearrangement joins TRBV7-2 to TRBJ1-3; tentative D call: TRBD1 (5 bases). With 1 base removed from V and 0 bases from J, the gap between germline ends came to 7 bases. Germline CDR1 is SGHTA and CDR2 is FQGNSA. There are 15 residues in the CDR3.

This CDR3 is CAWSPVTEAFF. CDR3 nucleotides: TGTGCCTGGAGCCCTGTAACTGAAGCTTTCTTT. This chain connects TRBV30 to TRBJ1-1; no clear D. This CDR3 has 11 amino acids. Trimming took off 3 bases at V and 5 bases at J, with 7 bases between the two ends. CDR1 is GTSNPN, CDR2 SVGIG, per germline (reference sequence).

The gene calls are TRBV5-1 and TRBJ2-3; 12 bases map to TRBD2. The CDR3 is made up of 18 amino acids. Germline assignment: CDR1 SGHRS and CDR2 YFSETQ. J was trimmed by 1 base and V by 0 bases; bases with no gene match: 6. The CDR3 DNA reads TGCGCCAGCAGCTTGGAGCCTAGCGGGGGGGCAGGCACAGATACGCAGTATTTT. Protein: CASSLEPSGGAGTDTQYF.

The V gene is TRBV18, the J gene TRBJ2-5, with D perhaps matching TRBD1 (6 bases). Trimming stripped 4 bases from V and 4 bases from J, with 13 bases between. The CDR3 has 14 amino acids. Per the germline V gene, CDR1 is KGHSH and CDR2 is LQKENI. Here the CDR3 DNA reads TGTGCCAGCTCACGAGACGGACAGAGAGAGACCCAGTACTTC. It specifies CASSRDGQRETQYF.

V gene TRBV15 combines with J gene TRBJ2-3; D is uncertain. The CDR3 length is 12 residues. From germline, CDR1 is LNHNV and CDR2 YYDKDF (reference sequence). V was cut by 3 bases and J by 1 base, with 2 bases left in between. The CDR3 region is CATSRRTDTQYF. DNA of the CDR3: TGTGCCACCAGCAGGCGCACAGATACGCAGTATTTT.